This entry lists 19 T cell receptor beta chains sequenced from one sample in a study of blood T cell repertoires in COVID-19. The data were produced by immunoSEQ multiplex PCR, yet TCRdb's version contains in-frame clones alone and is incomplete. The repertoire has about 140,000 clones, around 90% of them found once; the top ten carry about 5.6%. Sequencing was performed on peripheral blood. These receptor sequences come from a human donor in a cohort sampled during active COVID-19.

The J gene is TRBJ2-2, the V gene TRBV6-5; 7 nucleotides agree with TRBD1. Trimming removed 6 bases from V and 7 bases from J; junction bases left unmatched: 11. CDR1 is MNHEY and CDR2 is SVGAGI in the germline V gene. The CDR3 totals 15 residues. The CDR3, as DNA: TGTGCCAGCAGCTCCCCGGGACAGCCTGGCGGGGAGCTGTTTTTT. Amino acid sequence: CASSSPGQPGGELFF.

V gene TRBV2 combines with J gene TRBJ2-4; 10 nucleotides align to TRBD1. The J segment lost 9 bases and the V segment lost 8 bases, leaving 4 bases of the junction unmatched. CDR3 size: 12 residues. Germline V gene lookup returns CDR1 SNHLY and CDR2 FYNNEI. The CDR3 reads CASGTGVGIQYF. CDR3 coding DNA: TGTGCCAGCGGGACAGGGGTGGGCATTCAGTACTTC.

This clone was seen just once. The chain employs TRBV28 and TRBJ2-3; TRBD1 aligns across 7 bases. The CDR3 length is 14 residues. Germline assignment: CDR1 MDHEN and CDR2 SYDVKM. With V trimmed by 6 bases and J by 2 bases, 5 bases remained unmatched. In DNA form, the CDR3 reads TGTGCCAGCAGAGGGACAGCAAACACAGATACGCAGTATTTT. Translating gives CASRGTANTDTQYF.

The V gene is TRBV5-1, the J gene TRBJ2-1; a weak D match, TRBD2 (5 bases). Germline CDR1 SGHRS, CDR2 YFSETQ. This CDR3 is 17 amino acids long. The V and J ends lost 3 bases and 0 bases respectively, with 16 bases between them. The CDR3 DNA reads TGCGCCAGCAGCTCCGGACGGTCGGGGAGCTCCTACAATGAGCAGTTCTTC. Protein product: CASSSGRSGSSYNEQFF.

In DNA form, the CDR3 reads TGTGCCAGCTCGCCCGGGACAGGGGGAGAAGATGGCTACACCTTC. Protein product: CASSPGTGGEDGYTF. The chain employs TRBV18 and TRBJ1-2; 11 nucleotides agree with TRBD1. V dropped 6 bases and J dropped 6; count of bases not matched to a gene: 9. The V gene's germline CDR1 is KGHSH and CDR2 LQKENI. The CDR3 length is 15 residues.

The J gene is TRBJ2-7, the V gene TRBV30; 11 bases line up with TRBD2. Germline CDR1 and CDR2: GTSNPN and SVGIG (reference sequence). J gave up 7 bases and V 2 bases, and 4 bases lay outside the gene matches. The CDR3 is 13 residues long. The DNA of the CDR3 is TGTGCCTGGAGTCACCTAGCGGGAGGAGAGCAGTACTTC. This encodes CAWSHLAGGEQYF.

The chain recombines TRBV5-1 with TRBJ2-3, with a possible D match to TRBD1 (6 bases). Between the trimmed V and J ends, which lost 0 bases and 3 bases, there was a span of 8 bases. The CDR3 runs 14 residues. Germline-derived CDR1 and CDR2 are SGHRS and YFSETQ. CDR3 in amino acids: CASSLDRATDTQYF. In DNA form, the CDR3 reads TGCGCCAGCAGCTTGGACAGGGCAACAGATACGCAGTATTTT.

V usage is TRBV7-9 and J usage is TRBJ2-7, with 8 bases aligning to TRBD1. CDR3 size: 15 residues. Germline-derived CDR1 and CDR2 are SEHNR and FQNEAQ (reference sequence). With V trimmed by 0 bases and J by 3 bases, 4 bases remained unmatched. CDR3 sequence: CASSLAAGGLYEQYF. The CDR3 DNA sequence: TGTGCCAGCAGCTTAGCGGCAGGGGGCCTCTACGAGCAGTACTTC.

The gene calls are TRBV10-1 and TRBJ2-2, with 7 bases aligning to TRBD2. CDR1 and CDR2 (germline): WNHNN, SYGVQD (reference sequence). J lost 5 bases, V lost 10 bases, and 16 bases had no gene match. This CDR3 has 16 amino acids. The CDR3 DNA is TGCGCCACCACACGATGGGCGGGAGTAGATACCGGGGAGCTGTTTTTT. It encodes CATTRWAGVDTGELFF.

This CDR3 is CASSLNLRNTGELFF. The CDR3 DNA is TGTGCCAGCAGTTTAAATCTAAGGAACACCGGGGAGCTGTTTTTT. The V gene is TRBV27, the J gene TRBJ2-2; no definite D call. In germline, CDR1 is MNHEY, CDR2 SMNVEV (reference sequence). The CDR3 totals 15 residues. V shed 2 bases and J shed 1 base, with 8 bases lying between them.

The chain employs TRBV12-3 or TRBV12-4 and TRBJ2-7, with D possibly being TRBD2 (5 bases). The CDR3 is 13 amino acids. V lost 7 bases to trimming and J lost 1 base, with 11 bases between them. For the CDR3, the DNA is TGTGCCAGCAATCCCGGGGTGTCCTACGAGCAGTACTTC. Translation gives CASNPGVSYEQYF.

This sequence joins TRBV5-1 and TRBJ1-5, with TRBD1 matching 10 bases. The CDR3 consists of 14 residues. With V trimmed by 5 bases and J by 4 bases, 3 bases remained unmatched. The germline V gene encodes CDR1 SGHRS and CDR2 YFSETQ. The CDR3 region has the DNA TGCGCCAGCAGTTGGGACAGGGGTAATCAGCCCCAGCATTTT. It encodes CASSWDRGNQPQHF.

As regards this clone: The identical CDR3 is also encoded by other nucleotide sequences in the sample. V gene TRBV2 combines with J gene TRBJ2-7, with 7 positions matching TRBD1. Germline CDR1 is SNHLY and CDR2 is FYNNEI. The CDR3 contains 14 residues. After removal of 1 base from V and 2 bases from J, the junction contained 2 bases not matched to a gene. The CDR3 loop reads CASSEGDRAYEQYF. DNA of the CDR3: TGTGCCAGCAGTGAAGGGGACAGAGCCTACGAGCAGTACTTC.

The CDR3 DNA sequence: TGTGCCAGCAGTTTATCTACCCTAGCGGGCTCTTACAATGAGCAGTTCTTC. This gives the protein CASSLSTLAGSYNEQFF. This chain joins TRBV27 and TRBJ2-1, with 8 bases identical to TRBD2. This CDR3 contains 17 residues. V trimming: 0 bases; J trimming: 4 bases; junction bases outside the gene matches: 8. Germline CDR1 is MNHEY and CDR2 is SMNVEV (reference sequence).

This chain links TRBV29-1 with TRBJ2-5; TRBD2 might be the D (6 bases). The germline gives CDR1 SQVTM, CDR2 ANQGSEA. The V and J ends lost 5 bases and 4 bases respectively, with 17 bases between them. The CDR3 runs 14 residues. The CDR3 spells CSVSPNIGGETQYF. Written as DNA, the CDR3 is TGCAGCGTTTCCCCGAATATCGGGGGAGAGACCCAGTACTTC.

The chain carries TRBV27 and TRBJ2-2; weak D call: TRBD1 (5 bases). Germline assignment: CDR1 MNHEY and CDR2 SMNVEV (reference sequence). Trimming removed 1 base at V and 8 bases at J, with 14 bases between. The CDR3 consists of 15 residues. CDR3 sequence (DNA): TGTGCCAGCAGTTTATTGGGGCCTATGCTTGGGGAGCTGTTTTTT. Protein product: CASSLLGPMLGELFF.

The V call is TRBV28, the J call TRBJ1-1; TRBD1 matches 8 bases. V gave up 0 bases and J gave up 12 bases; unmatched junction bases: 6. The germline V gene has CDR1 MDHEN and CDR2 SYDVKM. The CDR3 runs 13 residues. The CDR3 here is CASSLWDRDFSFF. The CDR3 DNA follows: TGTGCCAGCAGTTTATGGGACAGGGATTTTTCTTTCTTT.

The rearrangement links TRBV6-5 to TRBJ2-7; possible D gene TRBD2, 5 bases. This CDR3 has 15 residues. From germline, CDR1 is MNHEY and CDR2 SVGAGI. V was trimmed by 5 bases and J by 5 bases, leaving 19 bases between them. CDR3 in amino acids: CASSPVGLRSNEQYF. The CDR3 nucleotides are TGTGCCAGCAGTCCCGTCGGACTGAGGTCTAACGAGCAGTACTTC.

The genes are TRBV27 and TRBJ2-7, with D perhaps matching TRBD2 (7 bases). Trimming cost V 6 bases and J 4 bases, with 13 bases left between them. Per the germline V gene, CDR1 is MNHEY and CDR2 is SMNVEV (reference sequence). This CDR3 comprises 13 residues. The CDR3 DNA sequence: TGTGCCAGCAGGCCAGGGGAGGGGTACGAGCAGTACTTC. This encodes CASRPGEGYEQYF.